These 27 T cell receptor beta chains were all obtained from the same sample, sequenced in a study of monozygotic twins with inflammatory bowel disease. Following a re-call of the 5' RACE reads, TCRdb has one entry per CDR3 protein and lacks DNA. The listing records about 160,000 distinct CDR3 sequences. Input material: blood. The receptors originated from a human donor with ulcerative colitis or Crohn's disease, or a healthy co-twin of an affected twin (not recorded which).

The rearrangement uses TRBV29-1 and TRBJ2-2; TCRdb's assignment of TRBD2 cannot be checked, as there is no DNA. This CDR3 contains 15 residues. Looked up from germline, CDR1 is SQVTM and CDR2 is ANQGSEA. The CDR3 loop is CSASITGQATGELFF.

The chain couples TRBV5-1 to TRBJ2-7; TCRdb proposes TRBD1, but this gene call is untestable without DNA. Germline V gives CDR1 SGHRS, CDR2 YFSETQ. CDR3 size: 14 residues. CDR3 protein: CASSDTPVGYEQYF.

V usage is TRBV5-4 and J usage is TRBJ2-2; TCRdb reports TRBD1, a call that lacks DNA to check it against. The germline CDR1 and CDR2 sequences are SGHNT and YYREEE (reference sequence). This CDR3 contains 18 residues. CDR3 amino acids: CASSLVLGANLNTGELFF.

The V gene is TRBV20-1, the J gene TRBJ2-1; there is no DNA to check the TCRdb D call of TRBD2. In germline, CDR1 is DFQATT, CDR2 SNEGSKA (reference sequence). This CDR3 comprises 16 residues. The CDR3 region is CSARDTGTSGSSGQFF.

The rearrangement links TRBV5-1 to TRBJ2-1; the D call from TCRdb, TRBD2, cannot be confirmed without DNA. The CDR3 length is 15 residues. Germline-derived CDR1 and CDR2 are SGHRS and YFSETQ. The CDR3 protein is CATLLSPGGPNEQFF.

V and J are TRBV11-2 and TRBJ1-2. The CDR3 extends over 14 amino acids. The germline gives CDR1 SGHAT, CDR2 FQNNGV. The CDR3 loop reads CASSFYGGPSGYTF.

V and J are TRBV28 and TRBJ2-1; TCRdb names TRBD2, which stays unverified in the absence of DNA. Germline values: CDR1 MDHEN, CDR2 SYDVKM. The CDR3 sequence is 17 residues long. CDR3 sequence: CASSSYLTSGSPDEQFF.

The chain combines TRBV10-1 with TRBJ2-2; the D call from TCRdb, TRBD2, cannot be confirmed without DNA. This CDR3 spans 15 amino acids. Germline V gives CDR1 WNHNN, CDR2 SYGVQD (reference sequence). The CDR3 is CASSVSLAGSGELFF.

J is TRBJ2-2 and V is TRBV27; TCRdb's D call of TRBD2 is untestable without DNA. The length of the CDR3 is 19 residues. The germline CDR1 and CDR2 sequences are MNHEY and SMNVEV (reference sequence). CDR3 residues: CASSRIPGLAGVVTGELFF.

The chain carries TRBV10-3 and TRBJ1-1; the D call of TRBD1 rests on TCRdb alone, since no DNA is present to check it. CDR3 length equals 16 residues. Germline V gene lookup returns CDR1 ENHRY and CDR2 SYGVKD. The chain's CDR3 is CAIRRGAARGNAEAFF.

The rearrangement uses TRBV29-1 and TRBJ2-7. CDR1 is SQVTM and CDR2 is ANQGSEA in the germline V gene. CDR3 size: 14 residues. The CDR3 here is CSVEPEDGAYEQYF.

The genes are TRBV6-2 or TRBV6-3 and TRBJ2-5; the D gene TCRdb calls, TRBD2, cannot be checked with no DNA. This CDR3 is built from 16 residues. CDR1 is MNHEY and CDR2 is SVGEGT in the germline V gene. CDR3 amino acids: CASSDHRPSIQETQYF.

CDR3 in amino acids: CASSQWDRQETQYF. J is TRBJ2-5 and V is TRBV5-4; TCRdb's D gene call, TRBD1, goes unchecked for lack of DNA. This CDR3 comprises 14 residues. CDR1 is SGHNT, CDR2 YYREEE, per germline (reference sequence).

The chain joins TRBV19 to TRBJ2-5; TCRdb's D call, TRBD1, is unchecked because there is no DNA. The germline V gene has CDR1 LNHDA and CDR2 SQIVND (reference sequence). The CDR3 has 15 amino acids. The CDR3: CASSSSQGAGETQYF.

J is TRBJ2-3 and V is TRBV3-1; TCRdb indicates TRBD2, and absent DNA this call remains unverified. From germline, CDR1 is LGHDT and CDR2 YNNKEL (reference sequence). The CDR3 consists of 16 residues. This CDR3 reads CASSQAGGSGTDTQYF.

The CDR3 spells CASSQDAGAGYGYTF. The chain couples TRBV14 to TRBJ1-2; TCRdb lists TRBD1, though no DNA is available to test this call. CDR1 and CDR2 (germline): SGHDN, FVKESK. The CDR3 contains 15 residues.

The chain's CDR3 is CASSPVQGAQGGELFF. The J gene is TRBJ2-2, the V gene TRBV7-6; without DNA, the TCRdb call of TRBD1 cannot be checked. The CDR3 is 16 amino acids. The germline gives CDR1 SGHVS, CDR2 FNYEAQ.

The chain recombines TRBV6-5 with TRBJ2-2; TCRdb outputs TRBD1, but without DNA this stays unchecked. Per germline, CDR1 MNHEY and CDR2 SVGAGI. The CDR3 has 16 residues. CDR3 sequence: CASSYSGPPGSGELFF.

This chain uses TRBV5-1 with TRBJ1-1; checking the TCRdb D call of TRBD1 is not possible without DNA. The CDR3 loop spans 15 amino acids. Germline lookup yields CDR1 SGHRS and CDR2 YFSETQ. This chain's CDR3 is CASSLTATGHTEAFF.

This chain joins TRBV28 and TRBJ2-1; TCRdb's D gene call, TRBD2, goes unchecked for lack of DNA. Germline CDR1 and CDR2: MDHEN and SYDVKM. CDR3 length: 14 residues. CDR3 residues: CASIGSLAYNEQFF.

The gene calls are TRBV12-3 or TRBV12-4 and TRBJ1-1; no DNA is available, so the TRBD1 call from TCRdb remains unchecked. This CDR3 contains 13 residues. The CDR3 protein is CASSRKGGTEAFF.

The chain combines TRBV5-1 with TRBJ2-2; TCRdb designates TRBD1, a call that cannot be tested without DNA. Germline CDR1 and CDR2: SGHRS and YFSETQ. This CDR3 has 15 residues. The CDR3 loop is CASSWTGPNTGELFF.

V gene TRBV7-9 combines with J gene TRBJ1-1. CDR1 and CDR2 (germline): SEHNR, FQNEAQ (reference sequence). The CDR3 is made up of 13 amino acids. This CDR3 reads CASSSGGLSEAFF.

V usage is TRBV30 and J usage is TRBJ1-1. Germline values: CDR1 GTSNPN, CDR2 SVGIG (reference sequence). This CDR3 has 13 amino acids. The chain's CDR3 is CAWSVGGWTEAFF.

The genes are TRBV20-1 and TRBJ2-7; the D call of TRBD2 rests on TCRdb alone, since no DNA is present to check it. The CDR3 contains 14 residues. Germline V gene data show CDR1 as DFQATT and CDR2 as SNEGSKA (reference sequence). The CDR3 reads CSARGPLLAGEQYF.

The chain carries TRBV11-2 and TRBJ2-7; without DNA, the TCRdb call of TRBD1 cannot be checked. The CDR3 is made up of 11 amino acids. Germline assignment: CDR1 SGHAT and CDR2 FQNNGV. CDR3 sequence: CAGRDRGEQYF.

V is TRBV28 and J is TRBJ2-3. The germline gives CDR1 MDHEN, CDR2 SYDVKM. The CDR3 loop spans 13 amino acids. This CDR3 is CASKDRSTDTQYF.